A selection of T cell receptor beta chains follows, all from one sample in a study of T-cell memory formation after mild COVID-19. One entry per CDR3 protein results from TCRdb running MiXCR on the 5' RACE reads. The sample shows 200,000 to 300,000 distinct CDR3 sequences, around a tenth of them seen only once. Input material: PBMCs or a T cell subset sorted from them (not recorded which). The receptors here all came from a man aged 18 to 29 who had mild COVID-19 (a few samples of this study predate the infection). Cell type and time point are not known. CDR3s include the opening cysteine and the closing phenylalanine or tryptophan. D genes are given only for firm matches. A row's size may be missing; if present it is once, few, many or a size class.

J gene,clone size,CDR3 length,V gene,D gene,CDR3 protein,CDR3 DNA
TRBJ2-7,.,12,TRBV20-1,.,CSARSGLHEQYF,TGCAGTGCTAGATCTGGTCTCCACGAGCAGTACTTC
TRBJ1-5,.,15,TRBV3-1,.,CASSQGLESNQPQHF,TGTGCCAGCAGCCAAGGCCTCGAAAGCAATCAGCCCCAGCATTTT
TRBJ2-5,.,13,TRBV25-1,TRBD1,CATRQGHQETQYF,TGTGCCACTCGACAGGGACACCAAGAGACCCAGTACTTC
TRBJ1-1,few,16,TRBV7-9,.,CASSPDKTGKNTEAFF,TGTGCCAGCAGCCCGGATAAAACAGGGAAGAACACTGAAGCTTTCTTT
TRBJ1-2,few,13,TRBV20-1,.,CSAVKPVDYGYTF,TGCAGTGCTGTAAAACCGGTAGACTATGGCTACACCTTC
TRBJ2-5,many,16,TRBV6-5,.,CASSYFSGRNQETQYF,TGTGCCAGCAGTTACTTTTCGGGGAGAAATCAAGAGACCCAGTACTTC
TRBJ2-3,few,14,TRBV5-1,.,CASSLLDNTDTQYF,TGCGCCAGCAGCTTGTTGGACAACACAGATACGCAGTATTTT
TRBJ2-1,.,13,TRBV11-2,.,CASSWDQYNEQFF,TGTGCCAGCAGCTGGGACCAATACAATGAGCAGTTCTTC
TRBJ2-7,few,15,TRBV4-3,TRBD2,CASSRETSGFYEQYF,TGCGCCAGCAGCCGAGAGACTAGCGGTTTCTACGAGCAGTACTTC
TRBJ1-2,few,14,TRBV3-1,.,CASSQGRANYGYTF,TGTGCCAGCAGCCAAGGCCGGGCTAACTATGGCTACACCTTC
TRBJ1-2,.,11,TRBV20-1,.,CSAASGHGYTF,TGCAGTGCGGCCTCAGGGCACGGCTACACCTTC
TRBJ2-3,many,16,TRBV20-1,TRBD2,CSAGDGFAGVGDTQYF,TGCAGTGCTGGGGATGGATTTGCGGGGGTGGGAGATACGCAGTATTTT
TRBJ2-2,.,16,TRBV12-3/TRBV12-4,TRBD1,CASSLAGQGHTGELFF,TGTGCCAGCAGTTTAGCCGGACAGGGTCACACCGGGGAGCTGTTTTTT
TRBJ2-3,many,12,TRBV15,.,CATSRDQDTQYF,TGTGCCACCAGCAGAGATCAGGATACGCAGTATTTT
TRBJ2-3,many,15,TRBV4-3,.,CASSQDGPSTDTQYF,TGCGCCAGCAGCCAAGACGGGCCCAGCACAGATACGCAGTATTTT
TRBJ2-7,.,16,TRBV4-1,TRBD2,CASSPSGSGGLYEQYF,TGCGCCAGCAGCCCCTCGGGGAGCGGGGGACTCTACGAGCAGTACTTC
TRBJ2-7,few,14,TRBV5-1,.,CASSLVGPVDEQYF,TGCGCCAGCAGCTTGGTGGGGCCCGTCGACGAGCAGTACTTC
TRBJ1-3,.,16,TRBV12-3/TRBV12-4,TRBD1,CASRRDSLGSGNTIYF,TGTGCCAGCAGGCGGGACAGCCTAGGTTCTGGAAACACCATATATTTT
TRBJ1-5,few,15,TRBV7-2,TRBD1,CASSGGGAGHQPQHF,TGTGCCAGCAGCGGAGGGGGCGCAGGGCACCAGCCCCAGCATTTT
TRBJ1-5,.,15,TRBV6-2/TRBV6-3,.,CASRTQVLRNQPQHF,TGTGCCAGCAGGACACAAGTGTTAAGAAATCAGCCCCAGCATTTT
TRBJ1-5,few,14,TRBV6-5,.,CASSYRQGRQPQHF,TGTGCCAGCAGTTACCGCCAGGGTAGACAGCCCCAGCATTTT
TRBJ2-5,.,16,TRBV7-9,TRBD2,CASSLAPGGHQETQYF,TGTGCCAGCAGCTTAGCGCCGGGGGGTCATCAAGAGACCCAGTACTTC
TRBJ2-3,.,12,TRBV3-1,.,CASSPQEDTQYF,TGTGCCAGCAGCCCGCAGGAAGATACGCAGTATTTT
TRBJ2-2,few,15,TRBV6-5,TRBD2,CASSPSGGTNGELFF,TGTGCCAGCAGTCCTAGCGGGGGAACCAACGGGGAGCTGTTTTTT
TRBJ2-7,.,14,TRBV18,.,CASQGGESSHEQYF,TGTGCCAGCCAGGGGGGGGAATCTTCCCACGAGCAGTACTTC
TRBJ1-4,.,15,TRBV7-9,TRBD1,CASSPQQGTNEKLFF,TGTGCCAGCAGCCCACAACAGGGGACTAATGAAAAACTGTTTTTT